Below are 31 T cell receptor beta chains sequenced from a single sample in a study of T cell changes during pregnancy in multiple sclerosis. Sequencing was performed with immunoSEQ multiplex PCR; in TCRdb, only in-frame clones are kept and a portion is missing. Here the sample spans 37,000 or so clones, approximately 90% being singletons. This specimen was CD4+ T cells from peripheral blood mononuclear cells, taken in the first trimester of pregnancy. These receptors originate from a female donor with multiple sclerosis, enrolled in a pregnancy study.

The chain employs TRBV19 and TRBJ1-3, with unresolved D. The V gene lost 5 bases and the J gene lost 2 bases, with 7 bases spanning the gap. The germline CDR1 and CDR2 sequences are LNHDA and SQIVND (reference sequence). The CDR3 consists of 13 residues. Written as DNA, the CDR3 is TGTGCCAGTAGTTCCGGGGCTGGAAACACCATATATTTT. Protein product: CASSSGAGNTIYF.

The chain combines TRBV30 with TRBJ2-4, with TRBD1 as a possible D gene (6 bases). The CDR3 has 15 residues. Germline V gene lookup returns CDR1 GTSNPN and CDR2 SVGIG (reference sequence). Trimming shortened V by 5 bases and J by 8 bases, and 22 bases separated the two germline ends. In nucleotides, the CDR3 is TGTGCCTGGGGTGGAAGTGGACACCCAGGGGACATTCAGTACTTC. It codes for CAWGGSGHPGDIQYF.

J is TRBJ2-1 and V is TRBV7-3, with 11 bases fitting TRBD2. With 7 bases clipped from V and 9 bases from J, the junction kept 8 bases outside the gene matches. The CDR3 contains 14 residues. Germline-derived CDR1 and CDR2 are SGHTA and FQGTGA. The CDR3 DNA is TGTGCCAGCAACCTACTAGCGGGGGAAGGTGAGCAGTTCTTC. Residues: CASNLLAGEGEQFF.

The chain recombines TRBV11-2 with TRBJ1-1; D remains ambiguous. Trimming cost V 3 bases and J 4 bases, with 12 bases left between them. The CDR3 spans 14 residues. Germline V gene lookup returns CDR1 SGHAT and CDR2 FQNNGV. This chain's CDR3 is CASSFNTGGTEAFF. The CDR3 bases are TGTGCCAGCAGCTTTAACACCGGCGGCACTGAAGCTTTCTTT.

This chain connects TRBV19 to TRBJ1-1; no firm D call. V was shortened by 1 base and J by 5 bases, with 14 bases between the two germline ends. The CDR3 covers 15 residues. Looked up from germline, CDR1 is LNHDA and CDR2 is SQIVND (reference sequence). CDR3 loop: CASSIVQAPGTEAFF. As DNA, the CDR3 is TGTGCCAGTAGTATAGTTCAGGCCCCGGGAACTGAAGCTTTCTTT.

The chain carries TRBV19 and TRBJ2-7; perhaps TRBD2 as D (5 bases). From germline, CDR1 is LNHDA and CDR2 SQIVND (reference sequence). There are 14 residues in the CDR3. Trimming took 5 bases from V and 0 from J, leaving 11 bases between them. The DNA of the CDR3 is TGTGCCAGTAGTGCGGACTGGAGCTCCTACGAGCAGTACTTC. This translates into CASSADWSSYEQYF. The whole variable domain, filled in from reference TRBV19 and TRBJ2-7, reads DGGITQSPKYLFRKEGQNVTLSCEQNLNHDAMYWYRQDPGQGLRLIYYSQIVNDFQKGDIAEGYSVSREKKESFPLTVTSAQKNPTAFYLCASSADWSSYEQYFGPGTRLTVT.

V gene TRBV2 combines with J gene TRBJ1-2; D ambiguous. The CDR3 totals 13 residues. Trimming took off 5 bases at V and 8 bases at J, with 15 bases between the two ends. CDR1 is SNHLY and CDR2 is FYNNEI in the germline V gene. CDR3: CASSTDMTAGYTF. The CDR3 DNA is TGTGCCAGCAGTACCGACATGACGGCCGGCTACACCTTC.

This chain connects TRBV29-1 to TRBJ2-7; weak D call: TRBD1 (6 bases). Per the germline V gene, CDR1 is SQVTM and CDR2 is ANQGSEA. The CDR3 is 13 amino acids. V lost 4 bases, J lost 7 bases, and 17 bases lay in between. The CDR3 region is CSVVDRRFFEQYF. Here the CDR3 DNA reads TGCAGCGTTGTTGACAGGCGATTCTTTGAGCAGTACTTC.

The gene calls are TRBV30 and TRBJ1-1; a weak D match, TRBD1 (5 bases). Germline V gene sequence: CDR1 GTSNPN, CDR2 SVGIG (reference sequence). V gave up 3 bases and J gave up 6 bases, with 14 bases separating them. The CDR3 runs to 13 residues. The CDR3 sequence is CAWRGAFQPEAFF. CDR3 nucleotide sequence: TGTGCCTGGAGAGGGGCTTTCCAACCTGAAGCTTTCTTT.

The chain joins TRBV6-5 to TRBJ1-4; TRBD1 might be the D (5 bases). Trimming took off 2 bases at V and 3 bases at J, with 10 bases between the two ends. CDR1 is MNHEY, CDR2 SVGAGI, per germline. The CDR3 has 15 amino acids. The CDR3 here is CASSYGQPSNEKLFF. The CDR3 nucleotides read TGTGCCAGCAGTTACGGACAACCCTCTAATGAAAAACTGTTTTTT.

This clone was counted between two and nine times. The genes are TRBV30 and TRBJ1-5, with D perhaps TRBD1 (5 bases). The CDR3 has 13 residues. Trimming shortened V by 2 bases and J by 7 bases, and 12 bases separated the two germline ends. CDR1 GTSNPN and CDR2 SVGIG come from the germline V gene (reference sequence). Here the CDR3 reads CAWSWVGQQPQHF. As DNA, the CDR3 is TGTGCCTGGAGTTGGGTCGGACAACAGCCCCAGCATTTT.

This clone has a single count. The chain combines TRBV30 with TRBJ1-2; no reliable D call. The germline V gene encodes CDR1 GTSNPN and CDR2 SVGIG (reference sequence). Trimming cost V 2 bases and J 12 bases, with 16 bases left between them. This CDR3 contains 12 residues. The CDR3 sequence: CAWSHSTGSHTF. For the CDR3, the DNA is TGTGCCTGGAGTCATTCGACGGGTAGCCACACCTTC.

This rearrangement joins TRBV7-6 to TRBJ2-7, with D possibly being TRBD2 (5 bases). The ends were cut back, 4 bases at V and 7 bases at J, with 14 bases in the middle. The CDR3 totals 13 residues. Germline lookup yields CDR1 SGHVS and CDR2 FNYEAQ. The CDR3 loop reads CASSSGVRGEQYF. In nucleotides, the CDR3 is TGTGCCAGCAGCTCCGGGGTTCGAGGGGAGCAGTACTTC.

J is TRBJ2-7 and V is TRBV12-5; no clear D gene. The length of the CDR3 is 10 residues. CDR1 is LGHNT, CDR2 FRNRAP, per germline. Trimming left V 6 bases short and J 4 bases short, with 4 bases between. In DNA, the CDR3 is TGTGCTAGTGGGAGTTACGAGCAGTACTTC. The encoded protein is CASGSYEQYF.

The V and J genes are TRBV19 and TRBJ2-3, with D possibly matching TRBD2 (6 bases). The CDR3 runs 14 residues. The germline gives CDR1 LNHDA, CDR2 SQIVND (reference sequence). V lost 5 bases and J lost 0, with 9 bases in between. CDR3 DNA: TGTGCCAGTAGTGATGGGGGGAGCACAGATACGCAGTATTTT. Protein product: CASSDGGSTDTQYF. Based on the CDR3 plus reference TRBV19 and TRBJ2-3, the full variable domain is DGGITQSPKYLFRKEGQNVTLSCEQNLNHDAMYWYRQDPGQGLRLIYYSQIVNDFQKGDIAEGYSVSREKKESFPLTVTSAQKNPTAFYLCASSDGGSTDTQYFGPGTRLTVL.

The chain couples TRBV19 to TRBJ1-2; D gene unclear. CDR3 length: 13 residues. From germline, CDR1 is LNHDA and CDR2 SQIVND (reference sequence). V lost 3 bases, J lost 4 bases, and 9 bases lay in between. The CDR3 DNA follows: TGTGCCAGTAGTATCACGGAGGGCTATGGCTACACCTTC. Amino acid sequence: CASSITEGYGYTF.

The CDR3: CASSVSSGSDTQYF. Here the CDR3 DNA reads TGTGCCAGCAGCGTATCTAGCGGGAGCGATACGCAGTATTTT. This sequence joins TRBV9 and TRBJ2-3, with TRBD2 identical over 10 bases. From germline, CDR1 is SGDLS and CDR2 YYNGEE. With V trimmed by 1 base and J by 6 bases, 2 bases remained unmatched. The CDR3 spans 14 residues.

The genes are TRBV29-1 and TRBJ2-5, with a tentative D call TRBD2 (7 bases). Germline CDR1 and CDR2: SQVTM and ANQGSEA. Deletions cut 3 bases from V and 1 base from J, with 15 bases between. This CDR3 region has 15 residues. CDR3 amino acids: CSVDTGGRGQETQYF. CDR3 nucleotides: TGCAGCGTTGATACGGGGGGCCGGGGCCAAGAGACCCAGTACTTC.

V gene TRBV18 combines with J gene TRBJ2-7, with 11 bases identical to TRBD2. The CDR3 consists of 15 residues. The V gene end was trimmed by 3 bases and the J gene end by 5 bases; junction bases not matched to a gene: 6. Per the germline V gene, CDR1 is KGHSH and CDR2 is LQKENI. The CDR3 protein is CASSPLTSGSNEQYF. CDR3 bases: TGTGCCAGCTCACCGCTTACTAGCGGGAGTAACGAGCAGTACTTC.

This chain joins TRBV10-3 and TRBJ1-1; 9 bases map to TRBD1. CDR3 length equals 15 residues. Germline V gene lookup returns CDR1 ENHRY and CDR2 SYGVKD. With V trimmed by 6 bases and J by 4 bases, 9 bases remained unmatched. CDR3 nucleotides: TGTGCCATCAGCCGGAGACTGACAGGGGGCACTGAAGCTTTCTTT. Encoded protein: CAISRRLTGGTEAFF.

The chain uses TRBV18 and TRBJ1-4; D is uncertain. The CDR3 runs 16 residues. Germline V gene sequence: CDR1 KGHSH, CDR2 LQKENI. V lost 2 bases and J lost 3, with 13 bases in between. CDR3 in amino acids: CASSPTIGIANEKLFF. CDR3 coding DNA: TGTGCCAGCTCACCAACAATCGGGATAGCTAATGAAAAACTGTTTTTT.

This chain links TRBV5-6 with TRBJ1-2; possibly TRBD1 for D (5 bases). V was shortened by 0 bases and J by 4 bases, with 19 bases between the two germline ends. This CDR3 spans 17 amino acids. CDR1 SGHDT and CDR2 YYEEEE come from the germline V gene. CDR3 protein: CASSLASSRAIFYGYTF. DNA of the CDR3: TGTGCCAGCAGCTTGGCGAGTAGCAGGGCGATCTTCTATGGCTACACCTTC.

This chain links TRBV12-5 with TRBJ2-5; TRBD2 matches at 7 bases. This CDR3 is built from 13 residues. CDR1 LGHNT and CDR2 FRNRAP come from the germline V gene. With V trimmed by 5 bases and J by 4 bases, 4 bases remained unmatched. The CDR3 loop is CASGRGRLETQYF. DNA for the CDR3: TGTGCTAGTGGTCGCGGGAGATTAGAGACCCAGTACTTC. Full variable domain (missing parts from reference TRBV12-5 and TRBJ2-5): DARVTQTPRHKVTEMGQEVTMRCQPILGHNTVFWYRQTMMQGLELLAYFRNRAPLDDSGMPKDRFSAEMPDATLATLKIQPSEPRDSAVYFCASGRGRLETQYFGPGTRLLVL.

This clone came up once. The chain couples TRBV27 to TRBJ1-1; unclear D gene. Per the germline V gene, CDR1 is MNHEY and CDR2 is SMNVEV (reference sequence). The CDR3 spans 13 residues. V lost 6 bases, J lost 0 bases, and 8 bases lay in between. The CDR3 protein is CASRGGVNTEAFF. CDR3 in DNA: TGTGCCAGCAGGGGAGGAGTGAACACTGAAGCTTTCTTT.

The chain joins TRBV10-1 to TRBJ2-3; 14 bases are shared with TRBD2. The CDR3 extends over 17 amino acids. Per germline, CDR1 WNHNN and CDR2 SYGVQD (reference sequence). V dropped 3 bases and J dropped 0; count of bases not matched to a gene: 2. The CDR3 loop reads CASSDRTSGGSTDTQYF. Here the CDR3 DNA reads TGCGCCAGCAGTGACCGGACTAGCGGGGGGAGCACAGATACGCAGTATTTT.

This chain uses TRBV5-1 with TRBJ2-5; 11 bases fit TRBD2. Germline V gives CDR1 SGHRS, CDR2 YFSETQ. The CDR3 spans 15 residues. Trimming took 0 bases from V and 3 from J; bases not matched to a gene: 1. CDR3 region: CASSLGSGREETQYF. The CDR3 DNA sequence: TGCGCCAGCAGCTTGGGTAGCGGGAGGGAAGAGACCCAGTACTTC.

V gene TRBV6-5 combines with J gene TRBJ2-3; 8 positions agree with TRBD1. Germline CDR1 reads MNHEY; CDR2 reads SVGAGI. Trimming took 6 bases from V and 0 from J; bases not matched to a gene: 2. The length of the CDR3 is 14 residues. This chain's CDR3 is CASRRDRSTDTQYF. The CDR3 coding sequence is TGTGCCAGCAGGCGGGACAGGAGCACAGATACGCAGTATTTT.

V and J are TRBV7-3 and TRBJ2-2, with a weak D call TRBD2 (6 bases). The CDR3 covers 18 residues. Trimming left V 5 bases short and J 2 bases short, with 21 bases between. Germline CDR1 and CDR2: SGHTA and FQGTGA. The CDR3 here is CASSHRGGDPINTGELFF. CDR3 coding DNA: TGTGCCAGCAGCCACCGAGGAGGGGACCCTATAAACACCGGGGAGCTGTTTTTT.

This clone was observed once. The chain couples TRBV5-1 to TRBJ2-7; 8 bases line up with TRBD1. CDR1 is SGHRS and CDR2 is YFSETQ in the germline V gene. Germline trimming cut 5 bases from V and 8 bases from J; bases unmatched to any gene: 6. The CDR3 loop spans 12 amino acids. In DNA, the CDR3 is TGCGCCAGCAGTCGGGACAGGAGTAAGCAGTACTTC. It codes for CASSRDRSKQYF.

V usage is TRBV5-1 and J usage is TRBJ2-5; 7 bases agree with TRBD2. The CDR3 is 15 amino acids. Trimming cost V 0 bases and J 2 bases; bases outside gene matches: 4. Germline V gene data show CDR1 as SGHRS and CDR2 as YFSETQ. The CDR3 DNA follows: TGCGCCAGCAGCTTGGATCTAGCGGATCAAGAGACCCAGTACTTC. Its translation: CASSLDLADQETQYF. Based on the CDR3 plus reference TRBV5-1 and TRBJ2-5, the full variable domain is KAGVTQTPRYLIKTRGQQVTLSCSPISGHRSVSWYQQTPGQGLQFLFEYFSETQRNKGNFPGRFSGRQFSNSRSEMNVSTLELGDSALYLCASSLDLADQETQYFGPGTRLLVL.

The genes are TRBV6-1 and TRBJ1-4; D not resolved. The germline V gene has CDR1 MNHNS and CDR2 SASEGT. Trimming pared 7 bases from V and 6 bases from J, leaving 3 bases between. This CDR3 spans 10 amino acids. The CDR3 DNA sequence: TGTGCCAGCACCGATGAAAAACTGTTTTTT. This gives the protein CASTDEKLFF.